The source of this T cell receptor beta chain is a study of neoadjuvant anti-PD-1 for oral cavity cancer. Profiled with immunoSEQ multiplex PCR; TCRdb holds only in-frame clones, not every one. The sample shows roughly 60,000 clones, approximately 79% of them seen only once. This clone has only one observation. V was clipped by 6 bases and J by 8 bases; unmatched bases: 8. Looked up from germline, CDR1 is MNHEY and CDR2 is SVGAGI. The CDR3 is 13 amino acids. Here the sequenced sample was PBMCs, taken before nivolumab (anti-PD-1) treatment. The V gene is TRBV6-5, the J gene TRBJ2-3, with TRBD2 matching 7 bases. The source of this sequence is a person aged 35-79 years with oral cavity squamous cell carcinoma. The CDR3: CASSYGGRGTQYF. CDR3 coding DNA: TGTGCCAGCAGCTACGGGGGGAGAGGTACGCAGTATTTT.